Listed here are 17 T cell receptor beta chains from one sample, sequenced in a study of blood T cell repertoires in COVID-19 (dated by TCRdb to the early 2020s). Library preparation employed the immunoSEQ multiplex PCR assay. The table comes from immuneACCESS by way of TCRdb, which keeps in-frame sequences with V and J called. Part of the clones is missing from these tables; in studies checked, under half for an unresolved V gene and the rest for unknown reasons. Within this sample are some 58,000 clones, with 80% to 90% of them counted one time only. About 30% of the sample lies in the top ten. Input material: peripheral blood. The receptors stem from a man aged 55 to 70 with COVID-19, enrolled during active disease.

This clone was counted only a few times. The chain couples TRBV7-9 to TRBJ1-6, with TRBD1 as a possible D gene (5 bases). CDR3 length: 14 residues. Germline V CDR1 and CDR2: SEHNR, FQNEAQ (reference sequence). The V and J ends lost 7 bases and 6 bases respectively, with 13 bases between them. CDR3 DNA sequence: TGTGCCAGCACGGGGGACTCCCTTAATTCACCCCTCCACTTT. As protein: CASTGDSLNSPLHF.

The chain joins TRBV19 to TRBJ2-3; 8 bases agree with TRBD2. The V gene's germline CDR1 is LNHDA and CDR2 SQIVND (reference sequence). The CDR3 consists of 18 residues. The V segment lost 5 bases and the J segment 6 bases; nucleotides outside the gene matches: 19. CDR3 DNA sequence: TGTGCCAGTAGTCCCCGCGGTGCGGGAGGCCCCGGGTCGGATACGCAGTATTTT. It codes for CASSPRGAGGPGSDTQYF.

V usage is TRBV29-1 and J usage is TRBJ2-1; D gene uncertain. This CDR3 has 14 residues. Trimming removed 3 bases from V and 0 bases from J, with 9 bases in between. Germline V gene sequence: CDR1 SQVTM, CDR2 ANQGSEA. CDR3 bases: TGCAGCGTTGATGACTTCAGCTCCTACAATGAGCAGTTCTTC. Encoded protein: CSVDDFSSYNEQFF.

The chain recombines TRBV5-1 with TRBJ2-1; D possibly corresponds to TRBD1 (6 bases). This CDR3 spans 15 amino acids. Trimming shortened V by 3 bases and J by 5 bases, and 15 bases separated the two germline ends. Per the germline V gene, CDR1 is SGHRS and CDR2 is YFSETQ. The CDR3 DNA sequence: TGCGCCAGCAGCTCAGAGAGGGGGAAAAACAATGAGCAGTTCTTC. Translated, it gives CASSSERGKNNEQFF.

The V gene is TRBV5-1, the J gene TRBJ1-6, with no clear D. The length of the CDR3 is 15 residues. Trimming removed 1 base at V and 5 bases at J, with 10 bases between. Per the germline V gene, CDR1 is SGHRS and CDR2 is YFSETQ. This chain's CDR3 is CASSLQETDNSPLHF. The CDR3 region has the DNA TGCGCCAGCAGCTTGCAGGAAACCGATAATTCACCCCTCCACTTT. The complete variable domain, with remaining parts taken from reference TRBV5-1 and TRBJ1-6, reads KAGVTQTPRYLIKTRGQQVTLSCSPISGHRSVSWYQQTPGQGLQFLFEYFSETQRNKGNFPGRFSGRQFSNSRSEMNVSTLELGDSALYLCASSLQETDNSPLHFGNGTRLTVT.

The CDR3 nucleotides are TGTGCCAGCAGCCCCTGGACAGGGGGAAACTATGGCTACACCTTC. Its protein is CASSPWTGGNYGYTF. The V and J genes are TRBV9 and TRBJ1-2, with 10 bases lining up with TRBD1. V trimming: 4 bases; J trimming: 2 bases; junction bases outside the gene matches: 5. Germline CDR1 is SGDLS and CDR2 is YYNGEE. The CDR3 has 15 residues.

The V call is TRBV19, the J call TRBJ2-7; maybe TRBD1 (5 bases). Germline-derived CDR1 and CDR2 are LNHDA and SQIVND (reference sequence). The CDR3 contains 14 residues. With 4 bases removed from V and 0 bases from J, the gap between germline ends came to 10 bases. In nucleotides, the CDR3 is TGTGCCAGTAGTAAAGACAGTTACTCCTACGAGCAGTACTTC. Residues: CASSKDSYSYEQYF.

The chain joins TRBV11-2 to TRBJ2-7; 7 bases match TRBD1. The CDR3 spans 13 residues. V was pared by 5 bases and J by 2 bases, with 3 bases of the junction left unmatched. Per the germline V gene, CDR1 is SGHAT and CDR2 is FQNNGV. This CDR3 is CASSQTGAYEQYF. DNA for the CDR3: TGTGCCAGCAGCCAAACAGGGGCCTACGAGCAGTACTTC.

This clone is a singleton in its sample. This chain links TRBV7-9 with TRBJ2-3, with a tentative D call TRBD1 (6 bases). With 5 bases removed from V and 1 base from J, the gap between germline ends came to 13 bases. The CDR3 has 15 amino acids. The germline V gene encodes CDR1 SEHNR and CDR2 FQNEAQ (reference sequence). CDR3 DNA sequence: TGTGCCAGCAGCCCAGGGGAGTTGGGCACAGATACGCAGTATTTT. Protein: CASSPGELGTDTQYF.

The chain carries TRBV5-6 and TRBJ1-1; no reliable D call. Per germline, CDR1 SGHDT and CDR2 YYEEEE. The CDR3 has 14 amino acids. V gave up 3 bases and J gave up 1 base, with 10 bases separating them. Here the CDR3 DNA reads TGTGCCAGCAGCTACGGGGTAGGGAACACTGAAGCTTTCTTT. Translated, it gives CASSYGVGNTEAFF.

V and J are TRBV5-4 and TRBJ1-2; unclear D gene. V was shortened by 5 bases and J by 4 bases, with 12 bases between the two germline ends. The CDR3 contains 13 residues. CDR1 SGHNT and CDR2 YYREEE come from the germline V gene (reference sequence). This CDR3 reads CASRIGGSYGYTF. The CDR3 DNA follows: TGTGCCAGCAGAATAGGAGGGTCCTATGGCTACACCTTC.

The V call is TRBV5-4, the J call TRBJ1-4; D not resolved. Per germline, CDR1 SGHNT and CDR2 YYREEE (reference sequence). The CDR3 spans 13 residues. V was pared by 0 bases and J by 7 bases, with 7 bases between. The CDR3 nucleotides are TGTGCCAGCAGCTTGGGAGGTAGTGAAAAACTGTTTTTT. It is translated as CASSLGGSEKLFF.

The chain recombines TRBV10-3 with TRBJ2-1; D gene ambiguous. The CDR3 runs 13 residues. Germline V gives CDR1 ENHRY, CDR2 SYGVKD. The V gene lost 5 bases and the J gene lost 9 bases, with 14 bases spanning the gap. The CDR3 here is CAISPRGSGEQFF. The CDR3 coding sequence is TGTGCCATCAGTCCCCGTGGCTCGGGTGAGCAGTTCTTC.

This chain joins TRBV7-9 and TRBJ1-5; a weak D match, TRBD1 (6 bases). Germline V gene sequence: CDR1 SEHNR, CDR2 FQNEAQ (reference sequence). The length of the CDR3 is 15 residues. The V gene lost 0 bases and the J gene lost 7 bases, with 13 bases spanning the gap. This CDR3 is CASSLAAGGGQPQHF. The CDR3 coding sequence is TGTGCCAGCAGCTTAGCGGCGGGGGGCGGACAGCCCCAGCATTTT. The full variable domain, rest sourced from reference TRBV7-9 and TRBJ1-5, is DTGVSQNPRHKITKRGQNVTFRCDPISEHNRLYWYRQTLGQGPEFLTYFQNEAQLEKSRLLSDRFSAERPKGSFSTLEIQRTEQGDSAMYLCASSLAAGGGQPQHFGDGTRLSIL.

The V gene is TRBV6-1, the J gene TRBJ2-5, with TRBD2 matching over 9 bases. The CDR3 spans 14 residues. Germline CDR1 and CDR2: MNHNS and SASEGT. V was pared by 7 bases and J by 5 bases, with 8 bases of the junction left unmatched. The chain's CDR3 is CASTPRGGFETQYF. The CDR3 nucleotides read TGTGCCAGCACCCCGCGGGGGGGCTTCGAGACCCAGTACTTC.

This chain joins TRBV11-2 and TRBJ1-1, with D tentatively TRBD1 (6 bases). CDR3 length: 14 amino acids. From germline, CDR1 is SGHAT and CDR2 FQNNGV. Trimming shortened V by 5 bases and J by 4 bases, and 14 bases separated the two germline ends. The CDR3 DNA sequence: TGTGCCAGCAGCCCCCGGGGGGCTGGCACTGAAGCTTTCTTT. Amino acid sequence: CASSPRGAGTEAFF.

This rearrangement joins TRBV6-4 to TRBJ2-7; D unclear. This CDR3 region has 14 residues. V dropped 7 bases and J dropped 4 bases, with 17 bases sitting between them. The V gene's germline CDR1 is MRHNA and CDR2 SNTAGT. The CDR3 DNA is TGTGCCAGCATTTCTGCCTATTTGGAGTACGAGCAGTACTTC. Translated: CASISAYLEYEQYF.